The subject of this entry is one T cell receptor beta chain. Its target is not known. Other nucleotide sequences in the sample specify the same CDR3. CDR1 and CDR2 (germline): MNHNS, SASEGT. The germline V and J ends were trimmed by 3 bases and 5 bases, with 10 bases remaining between them. The CDR3 is made up of 13 amino acids. This sample was taken from a study of shared clonotypes between healthy human individuals. Study details: CD4 naive and memory got three plates each, CD8 naive two, CD8 memory one. The study, taken as a whole, reports: Clonotype sharing among the donors was expected to vary with sequencing depth.

Every donor was a Caucasian adult from Nashville, Tennessee. Investigators divided CD4+ cells into CD45RA+ naive and CD45RA-negative memory subsets. Produced via immunoSEQ multiplex PCR; TCRdb's table is partial and in-frame only. Of some 1 million clones in the sample, 65% to 75% were seen once. This receptor was obtained from a young man in good health. The sequencing input was memory CD4+ T cells sorted from blood. The subset: CD45RA-negative fraction. V and J are TRBV6-1 and TRBJ2-5; no firm D call. The CDR3 spells CASSETRRETQYF. The CDR3 DNA reads as TGTGCCAGCAGTGAGACCCGCAGGGAGACCCAGTACTTC.